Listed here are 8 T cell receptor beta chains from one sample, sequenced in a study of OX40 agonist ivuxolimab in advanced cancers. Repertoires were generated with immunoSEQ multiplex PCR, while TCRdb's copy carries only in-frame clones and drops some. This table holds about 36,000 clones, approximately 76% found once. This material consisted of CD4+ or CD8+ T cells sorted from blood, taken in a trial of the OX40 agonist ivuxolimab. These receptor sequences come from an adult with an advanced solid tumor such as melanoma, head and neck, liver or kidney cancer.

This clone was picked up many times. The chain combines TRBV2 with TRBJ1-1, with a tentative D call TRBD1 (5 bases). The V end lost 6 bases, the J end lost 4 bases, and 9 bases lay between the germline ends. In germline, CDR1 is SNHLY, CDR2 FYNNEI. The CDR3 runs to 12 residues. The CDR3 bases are TGTGCCAGCAGCAGGGTCGTCACTGAAGCTTTCTTT. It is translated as CASSRVVTEAFF.

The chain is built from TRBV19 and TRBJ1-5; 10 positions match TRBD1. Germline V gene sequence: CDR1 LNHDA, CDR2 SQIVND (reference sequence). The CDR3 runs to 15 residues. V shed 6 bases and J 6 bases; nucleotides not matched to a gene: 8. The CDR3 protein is CASSSGTGVAQPQHF. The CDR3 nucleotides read TGTGCCAGTAGCTCCGGGACAGGGGTGGCTCAGCCCCAGCATTTT. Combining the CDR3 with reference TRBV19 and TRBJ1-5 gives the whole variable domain DGGITQSPKYLFRKEGQNVTLSCEQNLNHDAMYWYRQDPGQGLRLIYYSQIVNDFQKGDIAEGYSVSREKKESFPLTVTSAQKNPTAFYLCASSSGTGVAQPQHFGDGTRLSIL.

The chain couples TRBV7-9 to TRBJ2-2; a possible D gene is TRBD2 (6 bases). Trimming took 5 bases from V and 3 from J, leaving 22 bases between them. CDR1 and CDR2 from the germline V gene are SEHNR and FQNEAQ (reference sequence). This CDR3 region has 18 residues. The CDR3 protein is CASSAPPGVGSDTGELFF. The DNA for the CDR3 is TGTGCCAGCAGCGCTCCTCCGGGGGTGGGAAGTGACACCGGGGAGCTGTTTTTT.

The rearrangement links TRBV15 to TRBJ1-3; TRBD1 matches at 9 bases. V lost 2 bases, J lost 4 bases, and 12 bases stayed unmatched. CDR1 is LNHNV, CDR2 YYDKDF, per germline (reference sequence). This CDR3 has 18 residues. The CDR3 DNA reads TGTGCCACCAGCAGAACACCGGGACAGGGATTTTTAGGAAACACCATATATTTT. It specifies CATSRTPGQGFLGNTIYF.

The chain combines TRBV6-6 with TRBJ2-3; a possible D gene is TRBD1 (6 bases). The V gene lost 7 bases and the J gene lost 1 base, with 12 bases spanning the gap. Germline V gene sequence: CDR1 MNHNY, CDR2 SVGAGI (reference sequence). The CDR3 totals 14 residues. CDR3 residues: CASKPPGGTDTQYF. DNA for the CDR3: TGTGCCAGCAAGCCCCCAGGGGGCACAGATACGCAGTATTTT.

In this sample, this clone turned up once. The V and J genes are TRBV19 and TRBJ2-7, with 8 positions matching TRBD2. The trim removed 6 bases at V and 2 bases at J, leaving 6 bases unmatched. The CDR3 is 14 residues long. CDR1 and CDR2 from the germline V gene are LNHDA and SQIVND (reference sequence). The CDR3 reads CASRGRGGPYEQYF. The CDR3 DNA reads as TGTGCCAGTAGAGGACGGGGGGGACCCTACGAGCAGTACTTC.

The CDR3 region has the DNA TGTGCCAGCAGCGCCGATAGTGAGGCCGGGGAGCTGTTTTTT. Protein product: CASSADSEAGELFF. The chain combines TRBV9 with TRBJ2-2; no firm D call. Trimming left V 3 bases short and J 6 bases short, with 12 bases between. The CDR3 runs 14 residues. CDR1 SGDLS and CDR2 YYNGEE come from the germline V gene.

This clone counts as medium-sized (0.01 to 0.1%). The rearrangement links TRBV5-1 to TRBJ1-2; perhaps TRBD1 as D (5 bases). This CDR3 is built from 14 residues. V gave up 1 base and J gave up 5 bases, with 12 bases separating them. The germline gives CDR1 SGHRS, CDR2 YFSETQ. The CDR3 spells CASSLKGEVYGYTF. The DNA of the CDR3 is TGCGCCAGCAGCTTGAAAGGGGAAGTGTATGGCTACACCTTC.